This passage covers 12 T cell receptor beta chains from one sample sequenced in a study of CD8+ T cells in alopecia areata. Reverse transcribed after extraction, RNA yielded cDNA as the sequencing template. Profiled with immunoSEQ multiplex PCR; TCRdb holds only in-frame clones, not every one. The data show around 270,000 clones, with more than 45% seen just once and 1.8% held by the top ten. As to treatment: oral pan-JAK inhibitor, 5-10 mg twice daily. The sequenced sample was CD4+ T cells sorted from blood, obtained at week 24, from a patient treated with tofacitinib. Receptors were obtained from a human donor with alopecia areata.

The J gene is TRBJ1-2, the V gene TRBV29-1; 11 nucleotides agree with TRBD1. J gave up 2 bases and V 7 bases, and 9 bases lay outside the gene matches. The CDR3 covers 15 residues. Per the germline V gene, CDR1 is SQVTM and CDR2 is ANQGSEA. The DNA for the CDR3 is TGCAGCGCCCGAGGGACAGGGGGTAAAAACTATGGCTACACCTTC. Translating gives CSARGTGGKNYGYTF.

The V and J genes are TRBV7-9 and TRBJ1-2; 7 bases align to TRBD1. The CDR3 loop spans 17 amino acids. V gave up 5 bases and J gave up 2 bases; unmatched junction bases: 14. Germline V gives CDR1 SEHNR, CDR2 FQNEAQ (reference sequence). CDR3 bases: TGTGCCAGCAGCACGGACTCAGGAGGGGGCACAAACTATGGCTACACCTTC. This sequence encodes CASSTDSGGGTNYGYTF.

This chain joins TRBV7-9 and TRBJ2-3; 7 nucleotides match TRBD1. V gave up 5 bases and J gave up 2 bases; unmatched junction bases: 7. The CDR3 sequence is 15 residues long. Germline V gene sequence: CDR1 SEHNR, CDR2 FQNEAQ (reference sequence). The CDR3 region has the DNA TGTGCCAGCAGCCTCGACAGGGCCCCCACAGATACGCAGTATTTT. Translating gives CASSLDRAPTDTQYF.

The chain couples TRBV27 to TRBJ2-7; 8 positions match TRBD1. V shed 6 bases and J 0 bases; nucleotides not matched to a gene: 10. Germline CDR1 is MNHEY and CDR2 is SMNVEV (reference sequence). This CDR3 has 16 residues. CDR3 sequence: CASRYKPDRGSYEQYF. The CDR3, as DNA: TGTGCCAGCAGATACAAACCAGACAGGGGCTCCTACGAGCAGTACTTC.

About this clone: The same CDR3 is also encoded by other DNA sequences in this sample. The genes are TRBV5-1 and TRBJ1-1; D not resolved. CDR1 and CDR2 (germline): SGHRS, YFSETQ. Trimming cost V 0 bases and J 2 bases, with 5 bases left between them. The CDR3 is 13 amino acids. The CDR3: CASSLASNTEAFF. The CDR3, as DNA: TGCGCCAGCAGCTTGGCATCTAACACTGAAGCTTTCTTT.

This clone has a count of ten or more. This chain uses TRBV28 with TRBJ2-3; 9 bases are a match to TRBD1. With 10 bases clipped from V and 4 bases from J, the junction kept 15 bases outside the gene matches. The CDR3 covers 16 residues. CDR1 and CDR2 from the germline V gene are MDHEN and SYDVKM. The CDR3 DNA sequence: TGTGCCACTACCGAGGGACAGGGTGTTCGAGCAGATACGCAGTATTTT. Translated, it gives CATTEGQGVRADTQYF.

The chain has TRBV4-3 and TRBJ2-6, with D perhaps matching TRBD1 (6 bases). This CDR3 has 16 residues. The V gene lost 5 bases and the J gene lost 4 bases, with 15 bases spanning the gap. Germline V gives CDR1 LGHNA, CDR2 YSLEER. CDR3: CASSEGTGTGANVLTF. As DNA, the CDR3 is TGCGCCAGCAGCGAAGGAACAGGGACCGGGGCCAACGTCCTGACTTTC.

As concerns this clone: Germline and junction disagree at one end, which may indicate a read error. This chain connects TRBV7-7 to TRBJ2-3; tentatively, D is TRBD1 (6 bases). There are 14 residues in the CDR3. Looked up from germline, CDR1 is SSHAT and CDR2 is FNYEAQ (reference sequence). CDR3 sequence reads: CASSLGQSTDTQYF. The CDR3 coding sequence is TGTGCTAGCAGCTTAGGACAGAGCACAGATACGCAGTATTTT. The full variable domain, completed using reference TRBV7-7 and TRBJ2-3, is GAGVSQSPRYKVTKRGQDVTLRCDPISSHATLYWYQQALGQGPEFLTYFNYEAQPDKSGLPSDRFSAERPEGSISTLTIQRTEQRDSAMYRCASSLGQSTDTQYFGPGTRLTVL.

V and J are TRBV29-1 and TRBJ2-1, with D perhaps given as TRBD1 or TRBD2 (5 bases each). The CDR3 contains 14 residues. Trimming pared 6 bases from V and 3 bases from J, leaving 15 bases between. Germline V gene data show CDR1 as SQVTM and CDR2 as ANQGSEA. The CDR3 loop is CSVAGSAGYNEQFF. The CDR3 coding sequence is TGCAGCGTCGCAGGGTCCGCGGGCTACAATGAGCAGTTCTTC.

The chain couples TRBV25-1 to TRBJ1-2; no clear D gene. The CDR3 totals 15 residues. In germline, CDR1 is MGHDK, CDR2 SYGVNS. V was trimmed by 6 bases and J by 3 bases, leaving 17 bases between them. CDR3 DNA: TGTGCCAGCAGCCCCCCTGGGAAGGCCTACTATGGCTACACCTTC. Translation: CASSPPGKAYYGYTF.

The V call is TRBV30, the J call TRBJ2-3, with 7 positions matching TRBD1. This CDR3 spans 16 amino acids. Looked up from germline, CDR1 is GTSNPN and CDR2 is SVGIG (reference sequence). Trimming at V came to 2 bases and at J to 1 base, leaving 9 bases not matched to a gene. CDR3 coding DNA: TGTGCCTGGAGTAGAACTTACAGGGGTGGCACAGATACGCAGTATTTT. Amino acids: CAWSRTYRGGTDTQYF.

The V call is TRBV7-2, the J call TRBJ2-3, with a weak D call TRBD2 (7 bases). CDR3 length: 16 amino acids. Germline CDR1 and CDR2: SGHTA and FQGNSA. V was pared by 5 bases and J by 1 base, with 16 bases between. The CDR3 protein is CASSPLAGARTDTQYF. The CDR3 nucleotides are TGTGCCAGCAGCCCACTGGCGGGGGCCCGCACAGATACGCAGTATTTT.